The 21 T cell receptor beta chains below come from one sample, sequenced in a study of blood T cell repertoires in COVID-19. Data came from immunoSEQ multiplex PCR; TCRdb stores just in-frame clones and leaves some out. The sample holds some 71,000 clones, approximately 80% seen once. Sequenced: peripheral blood. All receptors derive from a middle-aged man with COVID-19, enrolled during active disease.

The chain uses TRBV9 and TRBJ2-5; tentative D call: TRBD1 (6 bases). There are 15 residues in the CDR3. Looked up from germline, CDR1 is SGDLS and CDR2 is YYNGEE. V lost 0 bases, J lost 3 bases, and 12 bases lay in between. The CDR3 DNA follows: TGTGCCAGCAGCGTAGGTCGGACAGATGAAGAGACCCAGTACTTC. Translation: CASSVGRTDEETQYF.

The chain joins TRBV9 to TRBJ1-6; D uncertain. V gave up 0 bases and J gave up 7 bases, with 8 bases separating them. Germline CDR1 reads SGDLS; CDR2 reads YYNGEE. This CDR3 has 14 amino acids. CDR3 coding DNA: TGTGCCAGCAGCGTAGCCGGGTTCAATTCACCCCTCCACTTT. Encoded protein: CASSVAGFNSPLHF. The full variable domain, its missing parts supplied by reference TRBV9 and TRBJ1-6, is DSGVTQTPKHLITATGQRVTLRCSPRSGDLSVYWYQQSLDQGLQFLIQYYNGEERAKGNILERFSAQQFPDLHSELNLSSLELGDSALYFCASSVAGFNSPLHFGNGTRLTVT.

The chain joins TRBV9 to TRBJ1-6, with 7 bases that match TRBD1. This CDR3 comprises 15 residues. V shed 3 bases and J 5 bases; nucleotides not matched to a gene: 5. CDR1 is SGDLS and CDR2 is YYNGEE in the germline V gene. The CDR3: CASSAETGNNSPLHF. The CDR3 nucleotides are TGTGCCAGCAGCGCGGAGACAGGGAATAATTCACCCCTCCACTTT.

This chain uses TRBV6-1 with TRBJ1-5; no firm D call. The CDR3 length is 13 residues. Trimming left V 3 bases short and J 7 bases short, with 10 bases between. From germline, CDR1 is MNHNS and CDR2 SASEGT. As DNA, the CDR3 is TGTGCCAGCAGTGACGGGGTTTGGCAGCCCCAGCATTTT. Its protein is CASSDGVWQPQHF.

The chain recombines TRBV4-1 with TRBJ1-3; TRBD1 is a possible D gene (5 bases). The V end lost 4 bases, the J end lost 0 bases, and 10 bases lay between the germline ends. The CDR3 is 15 amino acids. Germline values: CDR1 MGHRA, CDR2 YSYEKL. The chain's CDR3 is CASSPRQFSGNTIYF. DNA of the CDR3: TGCGCCAGCAGCCCACGACAGTTCTCTGGAAACACCATATATTTT.

The rearrangement joins TRBV6-1 to TRBJ1-5; the D is unclear. CDR1 and CDR2 from the germline V gene are MNHNS and SASEGT. V lost 2 bases to trimming and J lost 5 bases, with 7 bases between them. The CDR3 sequence is 13 residues long. CDR3 in DNA: TGTGCCAGCAGTGAACAGGAAGATCAGCCCCAGCATTTT. This gives the protein CASSEQEDQPQHF.

The chain recombines TRBV9 with TRBJ2-1; 7 nucleotides line up with TRBD1. The CDR3 spans 16 residues. Germline values: CDR1 SGDLS, CDR2 YYNGEE. The trim removed 3 bases at V and 2 bases at J, leaving 8 bases unmatched. The chain's CDR3 is CASSGQDRTPYNEQFF. The CDR3 DNA sequence: TGTGCCAGCAGCGGGCAGGACAGGACCCCCTACAATGAGCAGTTCTTC.

J is TRBJ1-4 and V is TRBV5-1; D is ambiguous. V shed 4 bases and J shed 3 bases, with 10 bases lying between them. Germline V gene lookup returns CDR1 SGHRS and CDR2 YFSETQ. The CDR3 is 14 amino acids. CDR3 protein: CASSLTRANEKLFF. The CDR3 DNA is TGCGCCAGCAGCCTTACCCGGGCTAATGAAAAACTGTTTTTT.

This clone has a single count. The chain carries TRBV5-1 and TRBJ2-5; 7 bases agree with TRBD1. CDR1 and CDR2 (germline): SGHRS, YFSETQ. This CDR3 spans 14 amino acids. The trim removed 6 bases at V and 2 bases at J, leaving 7 bases unmatched. The CDR3 sequence: CASTWGQTQETQYF. CDR3 in DNA: TGCGCCAGCACGTGGGGACAGACACAAGAGACCCAGTACTTC.

The V and J genes are TRBV28 and TRBJ2-3, with 7 bases fitting TRBD2. The CDR3 is 10 amino acids. Germline loops: CDR1 MDHEN, CDR2 SYDVKM. J lost 10 bases, V lost 10 bases, and 5 bases had no gene match. The CDR3 loop is CATHSGSQYF. CDR3 in DNA: TGTGCCACGCATAGCGGGTCGCAGTATTTT.

The rearrangement joins TRBV6-5 to TRBJ1-1, with a weak D call TRBD1 (6 bases). This CDR3 is built from 14 residues. Germline lookup yields CDR1 MNHEY and CDR2 SVGAGI. V lost 6 bases, J lost 1 base, and 12 bases lay in between. For the CDR3, the DNA is TGTGCCAGCAGGCAACAGGGTGGGAACACTGAAGCTTTCTTT. It codes for CASRQQGGNTEAFF.

The chain carries TRBV5-1 and TRBJ1-2; D remains unclear. The CDR3 covers 14 residues. From germline, CDR1 is SGHRS and CDR2 YFSETQ. Deletions cut 7 bases from V and 0 bases from J, with 13 bases between. The CDR3 spells CASGRDTTNYGYTF. The DNA for the CDR3 is TGCGCCAGCGGGAGAGACACGACTAACTATGGCTACACCTTC.

This clone was picked up one time. This sequence joins TRBV14 and TRBJ1-2; D perhaps matches TRBD1 (6 bases). Germline CDR1 is SGHDN and CDR2 is FVKESK. Between the trimmed V and J ends, which lost 1 base and 8 bases, there was a span of 17 bases. The CDR3 consists of 15 residues. This CDR3 is CASSQVSGLGAGYTF. CDR3 DNA: TGTGCCAGCAGCCAAGTGTCCGGGTTGGGGGCCGGCTACACCTTC. Using reference TRBV14 and TRBJ1-2 for the parts outside the CDR3, the full variable domain is EAGVTQFPSHSVIEKGQTVTLRCDPISGHDNLYWYRRVMGKEIKFLLHFVKESKQDESGMPNNRFLAERTGGTYSTLKVQPAELEDSGVYFCASSQVSGLGAGYTFGSGTRLTVV.

This chain connects TRBV6-5 to TRBJ1-1; D is uncertain. The V gene lost 10 bases and the J gene lost 4 bases, with 10 bases spanning the gap. Germline V lookup: CDR1 MNHEY, CDR2 SVGAGI. This CDR3 is 11 amino acids long. CDR3 DNA sequence: TGTGCCACCGGACGGGGCACTGAAGCTTTCTTT. This gives the protein CATGRGTEAFF.

The rearrangement joins TRBV5-6 to TRBJ2-7; the match to TRBD1 covers 8 bases. Per the germline V gene, CDR1 is SGHDT and CDR2 is YYEEEE. There are 15 residues in the CDR3. V trimming: 1 base; J trimming: 2 bases; junction bases outside the gene matches: 5. The CDR3 sequence: CASSLQGANTYEQYF. The CDR3, as DNA: TGTGCCAGCAGCTTGCAGGGGGCCAACACCTACGAGCAGTACTTC.

This clone has just a few counts. V and J are TRBV7-9 and TRBJ2-1; no clear D gene. Germline V gene lookup returns CDR1 SEHNR and CDR2 FQNEAQ (reference sequence). V was shortened by 5 bases and J by 7 bases, with 18 bases between the two germline ends. The CDR3 is 15 residues long. The CDR3 DNA sequence: TGTGCCAGCAGCCCTAGAACTGGCTTAAGGAATGAGCAGTTCTTC. Its translation: CASSPRTGLRNEQFF. The variable domain in full, with the rest retrieved from reference TRBV7-9 and TRBJ2-1, is DTGVSQNPRHKITKRGQNVTFRCDPISEHNRLYWYRQTLGQGPEFLTYFQNEAQLEKSRLLSDRFSAERPKGSFSTLEIQRTEQGDSAMYLCASSPRTGLRNEQFFGPGTRLTVL.

The chain links TRBV2 to TRBJ2-5; 7 bases align to TRBD1. V shed 6 bases, J shed 1 base, and the junction held 2 bases outside the gene matches. The V gene's germline CDR1 is SNHLY and CDR2 FYNNEI. This CDR3 has 13 residues. The CDR3: CASSGDSQETQYF. The CDR3 DNA sequence: TGTGCCAGCAGCGGGGACAGCCAAGAGACCCAGTACTTC.

J is TRBJ2-3 and V is TRBV10-3; 12 nucleotides match TRBD2. There are 14 residues in the CDR3. The V gene's germline CDR1 is ENHRY and CDR2 SYGVKD. V shed 10 bases and J 6 bases; nucleotides not matched to a gene: 8. In DNA, the CDR3 is TGTGCCACTCGCTCGACTAGCGGGGGTGATACGCAGTATTTT. This codes for CATRSTSGGDTQYF.

The genes are TRBV11-2 and TRBJ2-7; 9 nucleotides match TRBD1. Germline V gives CDR1 SGHAT, CDR2 FQNNGV. This CDR3 region has 14 residues. The ends lost 8 bases at V and 1 base at J; junction bases unmatched: 6. The CDR3 bases are TGTGCCAGCGGGACAGGGTACGGTTCCTACGAGCAGTACTTC. It translates to CASGTGYGSYEQYF.

The V and J genes are TRBV30 and TRBJ1-6; 7 bases match TRBD1. Germline V gene sequence: CDR1 GTSNPN, CDR2 SVGIG (reference sequence). Losses at the gene ends were 0 bases for V and 6 bases for J; bases not matched to a gene: 2. This CDR3 contains 14 residues. CDR3 sequence: CAWSVGQFNSPLHF. CDR3 coding DNA: TGTGCCTGGAGTGTGGGACAGTTTAATTCACCCCTCCACTTT.

The V gene is TRBV19, the J gene TRBJ2-4; the match to TRBD1 covers 8 bases. The germline V gene encodes CDR1 LNHDA and CDR2 SQIVND (reference sequence). The J segment lost 1 base and the V segment lost 5 bases, leaving 4 bases of the junction unmatched. The CDR3 is made up of 15 amino acids. The CDR3 nucleotides are TGTGCCAGTAGTCCTTGGGACAGGGCCAAAAACATTCAGTACTTC. Protein sequence: CASSPWDRAKNIQYF.